This entry lists 17 T cell receptor beta chains sequenced from one sample in a study of blood T cell repertoires in COVID-19. Assay: immunoSEQ multiplex PCR; the TCRdb copy retains only in-frame clones and omits some. The table lists a few hundred thousand clones, about nine tenths of them singletons, with around 12% in the top ten. Sequenced input: peripheral blood. The receptors here all came from a woman between 45 and 65 years old with COVID-19, enrolled during active disease.

The chain has TRBV7-6 and TRBJ1-2; 7 positions agree with TRBD1. This CDR3 has 14 amino acids. V trimming: 0 bases; J trimming: 8 bases; junction bases outside the gene matches: 6. The germline V gene encodes CDR1 SGHVS and CDR2 FNYEAQ. This chain's CDR3 is CASSLAEGAGGYTF. CDR3 sequence (DNA): TGTGCCAGCAGCTTAGCGGAGGGGGCGGGAGGCTACACCTTC.

The V gene is TRBV30, the J gene TRBJ1-4; 9 nucleotides match TRBD1. Germline V gene data show CDR1 as GTSNPN and CDR2 as SVGIG (reference sequence). Germline trimming cut 2 bases from V and 8 bases from J; bases unmatched to any gene: 3. CDR3 length: 13 amino acids. The CDR3 spells CAWSPGTGEKLFF. Written as DNA, the CDR3 is TGTGCCTGGAGTCCCGGGACAGGGGAAAAACTGTTTTTT.

The genes are TRBV14 and TRBJ1-3; the D gene is possibly TRBD1 (6 bases). Between the trimmed V and J ends, which lost 9 bases and 4 bases, there was a span of 19 bases. Germline CDR1 SGHDN, CDR2 FVKESK. The CDR3 extends over 15 amino acids. The CDR3 DNA is TGTGCCAGGTGGATAAACAGGGACCCAGGAAACACCATATATTTT. Translated: CARWINRDPGNTIYF.

The rearrangement links TRBV10-3 to TRBJ2-1; unclear D gene. V gave up 2 bases and J gave up 3 bases, with 5 bases separating them. The length of the CDR3 is 13 residues. Germline V CDR1 and CDR2: ENHRY, SYGVKD. The CDR3 protein is CAISEPNYNEQFF. Written as DNA, the CDR3 is TGTGCCATCAGTGAGCCAAACTACAATGAGCAGTTCTTC.

V gene TRBV27 combines with J gene TRBJ2-2; D might be TRBD1 (5 bases). The V gene's germline CDR1 is MNHEY and CDR2 SMNVEV (reference sequence). V dropped 6 bases and J dropped 0 bases, with 8 bases sitting between them. This CDR3 has 14 amino acids. The CDR3 reads CASRQATNTGELFF. The CDR3, as DNA: TGTGCCAGCAGACAGGCGACGAACACCGGGGAGCTGTTTTTT.

The table lists this clone with a count of one. This chain connects TRBV6-6 to TRBJ1-1, with TRBD1 as a possible D gene (5 bases). Trimming removed 7 bases at V and 6 bases at J, with 18 bases between. This CDR3 is 14 amino acids long. The germline gives CDR1 MNHNY, CDR2 SVGAGI (reference sequence). The CDR3 DNA sequence: TGTGCCAGCACCGCGGCGGAGGGGAAGGCTGAAGCTTTCTTT. It is translated as CASTAAEGKAEAFF.

The CDR3, as DNA: TGTGCCAGCAGCTTGCCAGGCCAGTTCAGCGGCTACACCTTC. Residues: CASSLPGQFSGYTF. This chain joins TRBV11-2 and TRBJ1-2; D gene ambiguous. Trimming left V 3 bases short and J 8 bases short, with 16 bases between. Per germline, CDR1 SGHAT and CDR2 FQNNGV. The CDR3 covers 14 residues. Drawing the rest from reference TRBV11-2 and TRBJ1-2, the complete variable domain is EAGVAQSPRYKIIEKRQSVAFWCNPISGHATLYWYQQILGQGPKLLIQFQNNGVVDDSQLPKDRFSAERLKGVDSTLKIQPAKLEDSAVYLCASSLPGQFSGYTFGSGTRLTVV.

The V call is TRBV7-2, the J call TRBJ1-1, with D uncertain. Germline CDR1 reads SGHTA; CDR2 reads FQGNSA. CDR3 length equals 16 residues. V shed 0 bases and J shed 6 bases, with 17 bases lying between them. DNA of the CDR3: TGTGCCAGCAGCTTAGCAAGGGAGAGGGTTGGTTCTGAAGCTTTCTTT. It translates to CASSLARERVGSEAFF. The whole variable domain, filled in from reference TRBV7-2 and TRBJ1-1, reads GAGVSQSPSNKVTEKGKDVELRCDPISGHTALYWYRQSLGQGLEFLIYFQGNSAPDKSGLPSDRFSAERTGGSVSTLTIQRTQQEDSAVYLCASSLARERVGSEAFFGQGTRLTVV.

The CDR3 DNA follows: TGTGCCAGCACCTCTTCCCCCGACAGGGGGCAGGGCTACACCTTC. Translated, it gives CASTSSPDRGQGYTF. This sequence joins TRBV2 and TRBJ1-2, with 10 bases aligning to TRBD1. CDR1 and CDR2 from the germline V gene are SNHLY and FYNNEI. Losses at the gene ends were 7 bases for V and 8 bases for J; bases not matched to a gene: 13. This CDR3 contains 15 residues.

A remark on this clone: This specimen includes other DNA sequences encoding the same CDR3. V gene TRBV29-1 combines with J gene TRBJ1-1; possibly TRBD1 for D (5 bases). Germline V lookup: CDR1 SQVTM, CDR2 ANQGSEA. This CDR3 is 12 amino acids long. The V end lost 4 bases, the J end lost 5 bases, and 11 bases lay between the germline ends. CDR3 protein: CSVVGGGTEAFF. As DNA, the CDR3 is TGCAGCGTTGTCGGGGGAGGGACTGAAGCTTTCTTT.

The gene calls are TRBV3-1 (or the pseudogene TRBV3-2) and TRBJ2-1; D unresolved. Germline-derived CDR1 and CDR2 are LGHDT and YNNKEL (reference sequence). V was pared by 3 bases and J by 0 bases, with 12 bases between. The CDR3 is 16 amino acids. Here the CDR3 DNA reads TGTGCCAGCAGCCATAGTTCACTCCACTCCTACAATGAGCAGTTCTTC. This encodes CASSHSSLHSYNEQFF.

V usage is TRBV5-1 and J usage is TRBJ2-1, with 9 bases that match TRBD1. The J segment lost 7 bases and the V segment lost 5 bases, leaving 10 bases of the junction unmatched. Germline values: CDR1 SGHRS, CDR2 YFSETQ. CDR3 size: 15 residues. CDR3 nucleotide sequence: TGCGCCAGCAGGTTGTACCGGACAGGGGATAATGAGCAGTTCTTC. Protein product: CASRLYRTGDNEQFF.

The chain employs TRBV19 and TRBJ2-1; 11 bases line up with TRBD1. The V gene end was trimmed by 4 bases and the J gene end by 6 bases; junction bases not matched to a gene: 5. This CDR3 spans 15 amino acids. The germline CDR1 and CDR2 sequences are LNHDA and SQIVND (reference sequence). DNA of the CDR3: TGTGCCAGTAGTACAGGGACAGGGGGTCGCAATGAGCAGTTCTTC. Translating it yields CASSTGTGGRNEQFF.

The chain recombines TRBV3-1 (or the pseudogene TRBV3-2) with TRBJ2-3; 7 nucleotides line up with TRBD1. Trimming took 0 bases from V and 6 from J; bases not matched to a gene: 6. The CDR3 runs to 15 residues. CDR1 and CDR2 (germline): LGHDT, YNNKEL (reference sequence). The CDR3 reads CASSQEVTGSDTQYF. The CDR3 region has the DNA TGTGCCAGCAGCCAAGAAGTGACAGGGTCCGATACGCAGTATTTT.

The chain combines TRBV11-2 with TRBJ2-1; 7 bases match TRBD1. The CDR3 has 15 residues. The trim removed 5 bases at V and 7 bases at J, leaving 11 bases unmatched. Germline loops: CDR1 SGHAT, CDR2 FQNNGV. As DNA, the CDR3 is TGTGCCAGCAGCATCCGGGACAGTGCTCCTAATGAGCAGTTCTTC. This encodes CASSIRDSAPNEQFF.

The chain has TRBV2 and TRBJ2-3; 8 bases match TRBD2. CDR3 size: 15 residues. CDR1 is SNHLY, CDR2 FYNNEI, per germline. Trimming removed 7 bases from V and 10 bases from J; junction bases left unmatched: 16. The CDR3 DNA sequence: TGTGCCAGCAATCCTGACTTGGCACGGGGGGGCGCGCAGTATTTT. It encodes CASNPDLARGGAQYF.

The V gene is TRBV4-2, the J gene TRBJ2-2, with D maybe TRBD1 (6 bases). Looked up from germline, CDR1 is LGHNA and CDR2 is YNFKEQ. The CDR3 length is 14 residues. The germline V and J ends were trimmed by 0 bases and 6 bases, with 8 bases remaining between them. The CDR3 DNA is TGTGCCAGCAGCCAAGAGGGGGCAGCCGGGGAGCTGTTTTTT. Translation: CASSQEGAAGELFF.